The present entry profiles one TCR beta chain with its context. This clonotype was seen repeatedly, ten times or more. Its antigen is not yet known. No much larger clonotype is one base removed from it; base qualities were not supplied. Ophthalmopathy patients had moderately to severely active disease, with a Clinical Activity Score of 3 or more, a NOSPECS grade of 4 or more, and a disease duration of less than 3 months. The study excluded patients with uncontrolled infections, other autoimmune diseases, pregnancy or lactation. Diagnoses were based on clinical symptoms, serum thyroxine and TRAb, thyroid ultrasound and orbital computed tomography. Ficoll-Paque density gradient centrifugation was used to isolate PBMCs from around 10 ml of fresh peripheral blood. Total RNA was extracted with Trizol reagent, and quality was checked on an Agilent 2100 Bioanalyzer. Including cysteine and phenylalanine, the CDR3 has 15 amino acids. Of the read, only the CDR3 DNA is kept; its 45 bases are in frame from base 1. V is reduced by 5 bases and J by 3 bases, leaving a spacing of 13 bases between them.

The TCR beta CDR3 regions were amplified from the RNA transcripts. The TCR CDR3 was subjected to a first round of RT-PCR using the HTBI primer set and the Qiagen OneStep RT-PCR kit. Libraries were constructed in a second round of multiplex PCR, after which size selection and purification were performed. Sequencing of the libraries was done on an Illumina HiSeq2000 using paired-end 100 bp reads. In the paper's pipeline: SOAPnuke was used to process the raw data, with reads discarded if the reads contained adapters or uncalled bases, had a mean Phred below 15, or lacked an exact constant-primer or identifier match. COPE v1.2.5 was used to merge the high-quality paired reads, and each unique nucleotide sequence was defined as a clonotype. MiTCR v1.1 was used to align clonotypes to the IMGT TRBV, TRBD and TRBJ reference segments. Only V-J combinations with frequency above 0.0001, covering 98% to 99.2% of repertoires, were analysed. The TCS score was defined as F50 (clonal expansion) divided by E x V (chaos), with BLOSUM62-based TCRdist calculated between CDR3 peptides within each V-J. Welch's t-statistics and random forest reduced 450 to 600 V-J features to under 15, which were used in a naive Bayes classifier (R e1071). TCRdb handled the public reads itself, with Q25 trimming in fastp and clone calling in MiXCR, and kept productive beta chains. Every CDR3 protein is listed once, alongside the most common genes and DNA of its rows. In this record, the V and J calls reflect TCRdb's handling and not the investigators' own analysis. Across this sample there are about 640,000 distinct CDR3 sequences, with about 20% seen only once. The ten largest account for approximately 30% of the sample.

The sample originates from a study of T cells in Graves' hyperthyroidism and ophthalmopathy (dated by TCRdb to the late 2010s). The study in broad terms: Peripheral blood was collected at initial diagnosis, before any treatment. Thyroid tissue and blood T-cell repertoires from six Graves' hyperthyroidism patients were also compared in the study. For training and testing, the approximately 92 patients in the discovery cohort were randomly divided in a 7:3 ratio. Following sampling, methimazole starting at 30 mg daily was given to hyperthyroidism patients, and high-dose intravenous methylprednisolone was given to ophthalmopathy patients. An independent validation cohort of 18 to 20 hyperthyroidism patients and approximately 16 patients who later progressed to ophthalmopathy tested prospective prediction of ophthalmopathy. The paper describes TCR Vbeta CDR3 sequencing of 140 or so peripheral blood samples, made up of under 50 ophthalmopathy patients, some 76 hyperthyroidism patients and 17 progressor patients. To identify TCR V-J signatures that set the groups apart, the researchers used a discovery cohort of 100 or so patients, made up of around 42 with Graves' ophthalmopathy and about 59 with stable Graves' hyperthyroidism.

Study-wide findings and limitations: A 13 V-J signature model separated ophthalmopathy from stable hyperthyroidism, with roughly 88% sensitivity and about 81% specificity in cross-validation and 80%/75% in testing. Most expanded thyroid clonotypes (frequency above 0.001) were also found in blood, which suggests that blood repertoires may mirror thyroid immune responses. In validation, the model predicted progression to ophthalmopathy with 65% to 71% sensitivity and less than 80% specificity, a median of around 6.6 months before onset. Sample size was not statistically predetermined, and investigators were not blinded to group allocation.

Sequencing used blood. The sequence links TRBV12-3 or TRBV12-4 to TRBJ1-4; perhaps TRBD1 is the D gene, with 6 bases matching. This clonotype was sampled from a man aged 30-40 years with Graves' ophthalmopathy. This receptor carries the CDR3 CASSPAGAANEKLFF. The bases are TGTGCCAGCAGTCCCGCGGGGGCGGCTAATGAAAAACTGTTTTTT.